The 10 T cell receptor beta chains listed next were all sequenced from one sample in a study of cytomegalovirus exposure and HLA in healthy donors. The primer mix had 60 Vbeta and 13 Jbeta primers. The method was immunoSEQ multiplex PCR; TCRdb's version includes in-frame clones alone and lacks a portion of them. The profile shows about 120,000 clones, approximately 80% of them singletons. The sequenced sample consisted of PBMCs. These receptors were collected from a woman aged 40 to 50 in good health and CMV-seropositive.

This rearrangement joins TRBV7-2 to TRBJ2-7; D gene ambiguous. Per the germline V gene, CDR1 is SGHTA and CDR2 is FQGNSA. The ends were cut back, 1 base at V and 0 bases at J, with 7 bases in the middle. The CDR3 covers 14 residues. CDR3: CASSLGLSSYEQYF. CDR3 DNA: TGTGCCAGCAGCTTAGGTCTAAGCTCCTACGAGCAGTACTTC.

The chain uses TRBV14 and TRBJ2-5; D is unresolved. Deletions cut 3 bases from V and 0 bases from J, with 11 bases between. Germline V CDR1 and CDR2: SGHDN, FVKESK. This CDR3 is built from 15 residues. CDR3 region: CASSQGALYQETQYF. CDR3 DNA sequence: TGTGCCAGCAGCCAGGGCGCCCTGTACCAAGAGACCCAGTACTTC.

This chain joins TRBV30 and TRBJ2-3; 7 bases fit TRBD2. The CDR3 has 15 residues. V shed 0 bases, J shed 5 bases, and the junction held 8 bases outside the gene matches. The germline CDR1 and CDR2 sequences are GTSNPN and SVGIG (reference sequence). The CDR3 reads CAWSVRREYRDTQYF. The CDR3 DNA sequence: TGTGCCTGGAGTGTACGGCGGGAGTACAGAGATACGCAGTATTTT.

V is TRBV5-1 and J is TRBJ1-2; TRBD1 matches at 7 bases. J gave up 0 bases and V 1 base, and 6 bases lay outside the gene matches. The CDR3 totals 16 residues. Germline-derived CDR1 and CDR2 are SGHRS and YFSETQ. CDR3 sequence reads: CASSLMGQPSNYGYTF. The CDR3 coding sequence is TGCGCCAGCAGCTTGATGGGACAGCCCTCTAACTATGGCTACACCTTC.

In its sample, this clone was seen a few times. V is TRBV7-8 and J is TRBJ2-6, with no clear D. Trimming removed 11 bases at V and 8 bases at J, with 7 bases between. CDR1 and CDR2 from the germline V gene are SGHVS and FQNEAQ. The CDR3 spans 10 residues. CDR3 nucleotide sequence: TGTGCCTCACGGTCCAACGTCCTGACTTTC. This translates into CASRSNVLTF.

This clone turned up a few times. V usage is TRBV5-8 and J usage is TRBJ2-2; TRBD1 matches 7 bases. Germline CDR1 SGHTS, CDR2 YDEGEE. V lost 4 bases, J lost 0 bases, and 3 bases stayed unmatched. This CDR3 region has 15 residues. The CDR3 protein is CASSLGQTNTGELFF. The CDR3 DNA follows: TGTGCCAGCAGCCTGGGACAGACGAACACCGGGGAGCTGTTTTTT.

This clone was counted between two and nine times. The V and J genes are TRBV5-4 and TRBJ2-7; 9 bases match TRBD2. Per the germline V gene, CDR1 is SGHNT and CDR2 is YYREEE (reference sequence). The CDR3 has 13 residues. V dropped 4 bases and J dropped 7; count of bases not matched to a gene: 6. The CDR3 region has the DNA TGTGCCAGCAGCGAGGGACTAGCCGAAGAGCAGTACTTC. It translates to CASSEGLAEEQYF.

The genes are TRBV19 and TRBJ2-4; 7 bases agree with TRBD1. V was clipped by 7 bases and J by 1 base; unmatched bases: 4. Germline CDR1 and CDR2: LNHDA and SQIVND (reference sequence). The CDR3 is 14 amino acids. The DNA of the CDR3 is TGTGCCAGTACTCTGACAGGGGCCAAAAACATTCAGTACTTC. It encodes CASTLTGAKNIQYF. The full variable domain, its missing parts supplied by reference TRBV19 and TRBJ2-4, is DGGITQSPKYLFRKEGQNVTLSCEQNLNHDAMYWYRQDPGQGLRLIYYSQIVNDFQKGDIAEGYSVSREKKESFPLTVTSAQKNPTAFYLCASTLTGAKNIQYFGAGTRLSVL.

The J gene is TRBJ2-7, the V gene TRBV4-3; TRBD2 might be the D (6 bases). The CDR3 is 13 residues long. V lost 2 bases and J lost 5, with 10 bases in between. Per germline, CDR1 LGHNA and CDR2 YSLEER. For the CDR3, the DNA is TGCGCCAGCAGCCAATTGGGAGGTAACGAGCAGTACTTC. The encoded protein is CASSQLGGNEQYF.

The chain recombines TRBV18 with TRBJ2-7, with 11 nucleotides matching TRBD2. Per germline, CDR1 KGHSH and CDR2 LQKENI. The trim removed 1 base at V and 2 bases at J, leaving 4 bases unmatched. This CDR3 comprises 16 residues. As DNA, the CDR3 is TGTGCCAGCTCACCACAATCGGGACTAGCGGCCTACGAGCAGTACTTC. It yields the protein CASSPQSGLAAYEQYF.